This section outlines one T cell receptor (beta chain) sequence together with its context. Libraries were prepared by immunoSEQ multiplex PCR; TCRdb keeps only in-frame clonotypes and omits some of them. The table shows some 170,000 clones, with roughly 85% occurring only once. Enrolled through a virtual design, the participants were between about 18 and 100 years of age and came from fewer than 30 US areas. Germline V lookup: CDR1 SNHLY, CDR2 FYNNEI. V shed 6 bases, J shed 11 bases, and the junction held 9 bases outside the gene matches. The CDR3 consists of 13 residues. The sample is drawn from a study of blood T cell repertoires in COVID-19.

The sequenced sample was PBMCs or T cells enriched from blood (not recorded which). V and J are TRBV2 and TRBJ1-4; 7 bases line up with TRBD1. This clonotype originated in a man aged 35 to 55 who had recovered from COVID-19. CDR3 sequence (DNA): TGTGCCAGCAGCCGACAGGGAGGTGGGAAACTGTTTTTT. Its protein is CASSRQGGGKLFF.